The 30 T cell receptor beta chains presented below share a single source sample, sequenced in a study of blood T cell repertoires in COVID-19. This table comes from immunoSEQ multiplex PCR, and its TCRdb copy is limited to in-frame clones, with some not included. The table records 100,000 or so clones, approximately 90% of them present only once. Sequenced sample: peripheral blood. Source of these receptors: a man aged 50 to 60 with active COVID-19.

The chain has TRBV30 and TRBJ2-7, with D possibly TRBD2 on 6 matching bases. This CDR3 comprises 15 residues. Trimming removed 3 bases from V and 3 bases from J, with 18 bases in between. Germline loops: CDR1 GTSNPN, CDR2 SVGIG (reference sequence). CDR3 in DNA: TGTGCCTGGAGAAACACGAGGGGACTCTTCTACGAGCAGTACTTC. This gives the protein CAWRNTRGLFYEQYF.

In its sample, this clone was seen a few times. The gene calls are TRBV5-8 and TRBJ1-6; D perhaps matches TRBD1 (5 bases). The CDR3 contains 14 residues. V was pared by 0 bases and J by 10 bases, with 11 bases between. Germline values: CDR1 SGHTS, CDR2 YDEGEE. CDR3 loop: CASSLAGKVSPLHF. In DNA form, the CDR3 reads TGTGCCAGCAGCTTGGCAGGGAAGGTCTCACCCCTCCACTTT.

The rearrangement uses TRBV19 and TRBJ1-2, with TRBD1 as a possible D gene (5 bases). The CDR3 contains 14 residues. The germline gives CDR1 LNHDA, CDR2 SQIVND (reference sequence). Deletions cut 4 bases from V and 3 bases from J, with 12 bases between. In DNA form, the CDR3 reads TGTGCCAGTAGTAGCCCAGGGCGCGACTATGGCTACACCTTC. Protein: CASSSPGRDYGYTF.

This clone turned up a few times. This CDR3 is CASSSSATGPGKLFF. DNA of the CDR3: TGTGCCAGCAGTTCCTCCGCGACAGGCCCCGGAAAACTGTTTTTT. The chain recombines TRBV6-2 or TRBV6-3 with TRBJ1-4; D might be TRBD1 (6 bases). The CDR3 runs to 15 residues. Germline values: CDR1 MNHEY, CDR2 SVGEGT. V lost 4 bases to trimming and J lost 10 bases, with 19 bases between them.

The chain has TRBV18 and TRBJ1-6; D might be TRBD1 (6 bases). The CDR3 is 14 amino acids. Per germline, CDR1 KGHSH and CDR2 LQKENI. V dropped 6 bases and J dropped 7 bases, with 13 bases sitting between them. CDR3 DNA sequence: TGTGCCAGCTCGAAGGGGGGGTACAATTCACCCCTCCACTTT. Translation gives CASSKGGYNSPLHF.

The chain is built from TRBV29-1 and TRBJ2-3; 9 bases fit TRBD2. V gave up 7 bases and J gave up 5 bases; unmatched junction bases: 13. CDR1 and CDR2 (germline): SQVTM, ANQGSEA. This CDR3 region has 15 residues. CDR3 in DNA: TGCAGCGCTAGACTAGCGGAAGGGGTACGAGATACGCAGTATTTT. Its protein product is CSARLAEGVRDTQYF.

Here the CDR3 reads CASSRGTINRGEKLFF. The CDR3 DNA is TGTGCCAGCAGCAGGGGGACCATTAACAGGGGTGAAAAACTGTTTTTT. The chain employs TRBV5-6 and TRBJ1-4; 7 nucleotides agree with TRBD1. This CDR3 is 16 amino acids long. V dropped 4 bases and J dropped 7; count of bases not matched to a gene: 13. Germline CDR1 and CDR2: SGHDT and YYEEEE.

This chain uses TRBV9 with TRBJ2-3, with 11 bases that match TRBD2. This CDR3 has 21 residues. Losses at the gene ends were 6 bases for V and 0 bases for J; bases not matched to a gene: 21. Germline V gives CDR1 SGDLS, CDR2 YYNGEE. CDR3: CASTIERQGGSGGASTDTQYF. For the CDR3, the DNA is TGTGCCAGCACCATAGAGAGGCAGGGTGGTAGCGGGGGGGCTAGCACAGATACGCAGTATTTT.

The genes are TRBV24-1 and TRBJ2-2; the D gene is possibly TRBD2 (5 bases). Germline assignment: CDR1 KGHDR and CDR2 SFDVKD. Trimming cost V 7 bases and J 0 bases, with 8 bases left between them. The CDR3 has 14 amino acids. CDR3 protein: CATSEGPNTGELFF. The CDR3 coding sequence is TGTGCCACCAGCGAGGGCCCGAACACCGGGGAGCTGTTTTTT.

V gene TRBV9 combines with J gene TRBJ1-3; D is ambiguous. Germline-derived CDR1 and CDR2 are SGDLS and YYNGEE. The V end lost 2 bases, the J end lost 0 bases, and 6 bases lay between the germline ends. The CDR3 has 14 residues. Written as DNA, the CDR3 is TGTGCCAGCAGCGTCAGTCTCTCTGGAAACACCATATATTTT. Translating gives CASSVSLSGNTIYF.

The chain is built from TRBV7-2 and TRBJ2-3; the D gene is possibly TRBD1 (6 bases). Germline values: CDR1 SGHTA, CDR2 FQGNSA. This CDR3 has 16 residues. Trimming shortened V by 5 bases and J by 0 bases, and 15 bases separated the two germline ends. The CDR3 is CASSLGAGRSTDTQYF. DNA of the CDR3: TGTGCCAGCAGCCTGGGGGCGGGCCGAAGCACAGATACGCAGTATTTT.

The rearrangement uses TRBV29-1 and TRBJ2-5; 10 nucleotides match TRBD2. Trimming cost V 6 bases and J 5 bases; bases outside gene matches: 12. The V gene's germline CDR1 is SQVTM and CDR2 ANQGSEA. The CDR3 covers 15 residues. The CDR3 reads CSVRASGGYKETQYF. CDR3 nucleotides: TGCAGCGTCAGAGCTAGCGGGGGATATAAGGAGACCCAGTACTTC.

The chain is built from TRBV6-5 and TRBJ1-4, with D unclear. There are 12 residues in the CDR3. The ends were cut back, 6 bases at V and 3 bases at J, with 5 bases in the middle. The germline V gene encodes CDR1 MNHEY and CDR2 SVGAGI. CDR3 sequence (DNA): TGTGCCAGCAGGGTAGCTAATGAAAAACTGTTTTTT. Amino acid sequence: CASRVANEKLFF.

The chain couples TRBV2 to TRBJ1-5; D possibly corresponds to TRBD1 (6 bases). The CDR3 totals 13 residues. CDR1 is SNHLY, CDR2 FYNNEI, per germline. V was pared by 11 bases and J by 6 bases, with 17 bases between. CDR3 in DNA: TGTGCCTTTCATGGGGGGGCGGGTCAGCCCCAGCATTTT. Amino acids: CAFHGGAGQPQHF.

This clone turned up a few times. This sequence joins TRBV5-1 and TRBJ2-2; TRBD1 matches at 9 bases. The CDR3 sequence is 15 residues long. The germline gives CDR1 SGHRS, CDR2 YFSETQ. Trimming removed 4 bases from V and 5 bases from J; junction bases left unmatched: 6. The CDR3 is CASSVGQGSTGELFF. Here the CDR3 DNA reads TGCGCCAGCAGCGTGGGACAGGGAAGTACCGGGGAGCTGTTTTTT.

The rearrangement uses TRBV6-5 and TRBJ1-5; D is perhaps TRBD1 (5 bases). Trimming pared 6 bases from V and 7 bases from J, leaving 16 bases between. CDR1 and CDR2 (germline): MNHEY, SVGAGI. There are 14 residues in the CDR3. CDR3 sequence (DNA): TGTGCCAGCAGCCCCACGGGCAGGGCCCAGCCCCAGCATTTT. Encoded protein: CASSPTGRAQPQHF.

CDR3 residues: CASSFSGAQETQYF. CDR3 coding DNA: TGTGCCAGCAGCTTTAGCGGGGCCCAAGAGACCCAGTACTTC. The gene calls are TRBV7-2 and TRBJ2-5; TRBD2 agrees at 8 bases. This CDR3 has 14 amino acids. V was clipped by 3 bases and J by 1 base; unmatched bases: 1. In germline, CDR1 is SGHTA, CDR2 FQGNSA. Based on the CDR3 plus reference TRBV7-2 and TRBJ2-5, the full variable domain is GAGVSQSPSNKVTEKGKDVELRCDPISGHTALYWYRQSLGQGLEFLIYFQGNSAPDKSGLPSDRFSAERTGGSVSTLTIQRTQQEDSAVYLCASSFSGAQETQYFGPGTRLLVL.

The V gene is TRBV5-4, the J gene TRBJ2-2; 8 positions agree with TRBD1. J lost 3 bases, V lost 3 bases, and 4 bases had no gene match. Germline loops: CDR1 SGHNT, CDR2 YYREEE (reference sequence). The CDR3 totals 15 residues. The CDR3 DNA follows: TGTGCCAGCAGCTCCGGGACAGGACACACCGGGGAGCTGTTTTTT. Amino acids: CASSSGTGHTGELFF.

This clone was counted a single time. This chain links TRBV6-6 with TRBJ2-6, with TRBD1 matching over 7 bases. V trimming: 5 bases; J trimming: 0 bases; junction bases outside the gene matches: 7. CDR3 length: 17 amino acids. Germline V gene sequence: CDR1 MNHNY, CDR2 SVGAGI (reference sequence). CDR3 amino acids: CASSPTGAYSGANVLTF. Written as DNA, the CDR3 is TGTGCCAGCAGTCCCACAGGGGCCTACTCTGGGGCCAACGTCCTGACTTTC.

The V and J genes are TRBV28 and TRBJ2-1; 10 bases are a match to TRBD2. V lost 6 bases, J lost 0 bases, and 2 bases stayed unmatched. The length of the CDR3 is 15 residues. CDR1 and CDR2 from the germline V gene are MDHEN and SYDVKM. The CDR3 nucleotides are TGTGCCAGCAGCTTAGCGGGGGGCTCCTACAATGAGCAGTTCTTC. Amino acid sequence: CASSLAGGSYNEQFF.

This clone was seen just once. The chain combines TRBV14 with TRBJ2-3; 7 bases map to TRBD1. Germline CDR1 and CDR2: SGHDN and FVKESK. This CDR3 comprises 15 residues. V was pared by 4 bases and J by 1 base, with 5 bases of the junction left unmatched. Here the CDR3 DNA reads TGTGCCAGCAGCCCGCAGGGGGTTGGCACAGATACGCAGTATTTT. Translation gives CASSPQGVGTDTQYF.

This chain links TRBV10-3 with TRBJ2-7; possible D gene TRBD2, 6 bases. The CDR3 is made up of 14 amino acids. V lost 0 bases, J lost 4 bases, and 10 bases lay in between. Germline CDR1 is ENHRY and CDR2 is SYGVKD. The CDR3 region is CAISESSGRYEQYF. In DNA form, the CDR3 reads TGTGCCATCAGTGAGTCTAGCGGCCGTTACGAGCAGTACTTC.

The rearrangement links TRBV5-1 to TRBJ2-2; 8 bases are shared with TRBD2. Germline V lookup: CDR1 SGHRS, CDR2 YFSETQ. This CDR3 has 16 amino acids. Unmatched junction bases numbered 6, after V lost 4 bases and J lost 1 base. This CDR3 is CASSPRSGGNTGELFF. CDR3 DNA sequence: TGCGCCAGCAGCCCCCGCAGCGGGGGGAACACCGGGGAGCTGTTTTTT.

This chain joins TRBV7-9 and TRBJ2-1; TRBD2 aligns across 10 bases. The CDR3 extends over 16 amino acids. Germline CDR1 SEHNR, CDR2 FQNEAQ (reference sequence). V dropped 5 bases and J dropped 7; count of bases not matched to a gene: 11. The CDR3 region is CASSPSSGGAWNEQFF. Here the CDR3 DNA reads TGTGCCAGCAGCCCATCAAGCGGGGGGGCCTGGAATGAGCAGTTCTTC.

The rearrangement joins TRBV6-6 to TRBJ2-7; 10 bases align to TRBD1. Germline CDR1 is MNHNY and CDR2 is SVGAGI (reference sequence). The CDR3 length is 14 residues. J was trimmed by 2 bases and V by 7 bases; bases with no gene match: 5. CDR3 bases: TGTGCCAGCAATGACAGGGGGCGGACCTACGAGCAGTACTTC. It is translated as CASNDRGRTYEQYF.

The V call is TRBV3-1 (or the pseudogene TRBV3-2), the J call TRBJ1-3, with unresolved D. Germline V gene data show CDR1 as LGHDT and CDR2 as YNNKEL (reference sequence). This CDR3 contains 16 residues. V lost 4 bases to trimming and J lost 0 bases, with 13 bases between them. The CDR3 region is CASSPWATSSGNTIYF. The CDR3 DNA sequence: TGTGCCAGCAGCCCTTGGGCCACCAGCTCTGGAAACACCATATATTTT.

The rearrangement links TRBV18 to TRBJ1-1, with TRBD1 matching 8 bases. The CDR3 contains 13 residues. Germline V CDR1 and CDR2: KGHSH, LQKENI. V was pared by 8 bases and J by 0 bases, with 2 bases of the junction left unmatched. The CDR3 DNA reads TGTGCCAGCAAACAGGGGGTGAACACTGAAGCTTTCTTT. Its protein is CASKQGVNTEAFF.

The rearrangement links TRBV18 to TRBJ2-7; 8 positions match TRBD1. V was pared by 1 base and J by 1 base, with 6 bases of the junction left unmatched. The CDR3 contains 16 residues. The germline gives CDR1 KGHSH, CDR2 LQKENI. CDR3 region: CASSPRDRRDSYEQYF. The CDR3 region has the DNA TGTGCCAGCTCACCACGGGACAGGAGGGATTCCTACGAGCAGTACTTC.

The chain has TRBV7-2 and TRBJ2-3; 10 bases match TRBD2. Germline trimming cut 5 bases from V and 3 bases from J; bases unmatched to any gene: 5. The CDR3 extends over 15 amino acids. CDR1 and CDR2 (germline): SGHTA, FQGNSA. CDR3 loop: CASSVSGGPTDTQYF. DNA for the CDR3: TGTGCCAGCAGCGTTAGCGGGGGGCCGACAGATACGCAGTATTTT.

The V call is TRBV7-9, the J call TRBJ1-3, with unresolved D. V lost 5 bases and J 8 bases, leaving 16 bases between the germline ends. CDR1 is SEHNR and CDR2 is FQNEAQ in the germline V gene (reference sequence). CDR3 length: 14 residues. The CDR3: CASSPRESLDTIYF. DNA for the CDR3: TGTGCCAGCAGCCCGAGGGAAAGCCTGGACACCATATATTTT.